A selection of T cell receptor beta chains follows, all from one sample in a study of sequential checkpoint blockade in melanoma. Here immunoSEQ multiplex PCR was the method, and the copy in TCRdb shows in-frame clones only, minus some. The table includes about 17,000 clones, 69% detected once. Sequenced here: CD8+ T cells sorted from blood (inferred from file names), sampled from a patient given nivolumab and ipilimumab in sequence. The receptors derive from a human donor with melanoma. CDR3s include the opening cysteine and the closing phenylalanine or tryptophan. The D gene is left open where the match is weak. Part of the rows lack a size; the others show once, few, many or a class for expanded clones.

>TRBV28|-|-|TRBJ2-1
CASSPQTGLRDNEQFF
TGTGCCAGCAGTCCGCAAACAGGGCTTAGAGACAATGAGCAGTTCTTC
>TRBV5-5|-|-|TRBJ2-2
CASSQFTMNGELFF
TGTGCCAGCAGCCAGTTTACGATGAACGGGGAGCTGTTTTTT
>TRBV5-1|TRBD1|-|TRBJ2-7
CASSWPDRGHEQYF
TGCGCCAGCAGCTGGCCTGACAGGGGGCACGAGCAGTACTTC
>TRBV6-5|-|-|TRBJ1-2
CASRTDYYGYTF
TGTGCCAGCAGAACAGACTATTATGGCTACACCTTC
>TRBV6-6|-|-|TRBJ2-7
CASSYGTGLVEQYF
TGTGCCAGCAGTTACGGGACGGGACTTGTCGAGCAGTACTTC
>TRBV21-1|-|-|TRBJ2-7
CASSKRTGETYEQYF
TGTGCCAGCAGCAAAAGGACAGGGGAAACCTACGAGCAGTACTTC
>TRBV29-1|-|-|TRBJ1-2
CSVQRGDNYGYTF
TGCAGCGTTCAGAGAGGAGATAACTATGGCTACACCTTC
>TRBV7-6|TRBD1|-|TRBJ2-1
CASSPGQGVYNEQFF
TGTGCCAGCAGCCCGGGACAGGGGGTCTACAATGAGCAGTTCTTC
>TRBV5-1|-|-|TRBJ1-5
CASSLEGGNQPQHF
TGCGCCAGCAGCTTAGAAGGGGGCAATCAGCCCCAGCATTTT
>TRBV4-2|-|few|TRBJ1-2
CASSQETGILRDGYTF
TGTGCCAGCAGCCAAGAAACCGGAATTCTCAGGGATGGCTACACCTTC
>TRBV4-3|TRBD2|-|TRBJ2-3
CASSQDGGTSGRDTQYF
TGCGCCAGCAGCCAAGATGGCGGGACTAGCGGGAGGGATACGCAGTATTTT
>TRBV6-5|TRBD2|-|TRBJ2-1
CASSYSSSGVFYEQFF
TGTGCCAGCAGTTACTCGAGTAGCGGGGTATTCTATGAGCAGTTCTTC
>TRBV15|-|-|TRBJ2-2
CATSRVGGNTGELFF
TGTGCCACCAGCAGAGTCGGGGGGAACACCGGGGAGCTGTTTTTT
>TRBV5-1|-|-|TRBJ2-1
CASSLGGGYNEQFF
TGCGCCAGCAGCTTGGGTGGCGGATACAATGAGCAGTTCTTC
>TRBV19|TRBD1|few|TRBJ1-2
CASSPGTGGLYGYTF
TGTGCCAGTAGTCCTGGGACAGGAGGCCTCTATGGCTACACCTTC
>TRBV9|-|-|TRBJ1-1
CASTGFTGTEAFF
TGTGCCAGCACCGGATTCACGGGCACTGAAGCTTTCTTT
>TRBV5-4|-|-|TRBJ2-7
CASSSQGDSTHEQYF
TGTGCCAGCAGCTCGCAAGGGGACTCAACCCACGAGCAGTACTTC
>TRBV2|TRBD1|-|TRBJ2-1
CASRDRGTYNEQFF
TGTGCCAGCAGGGACAGGGGAACCTACAATGAGCAGTTCTTC
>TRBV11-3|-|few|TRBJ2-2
CASSSWGRTGELFF
TGTGCCAGCAGCTCCTGGGGGCGGACCGGGGAGCTGTTTTTT
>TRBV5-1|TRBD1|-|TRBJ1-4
CASSLGDRGATNEKLFF
TGCGCCAGCAGCTTGGGCGACAGGGGAGCAACTAATGAAAAACTGTTTTTT
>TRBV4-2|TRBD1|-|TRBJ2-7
CASSAGTGPYEQYF
TGTGCCAGCAGCGCCGGGACAGGGCCATACGAGCAGTACTTC
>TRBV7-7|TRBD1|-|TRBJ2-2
CASSFGTGNTGELFF
TGTGCTAGCAGCTTCGGGACAGGGAACACCGGGGAGCTGTTTTTT
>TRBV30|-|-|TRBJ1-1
CAWTRGYTEAFF
TGTGCCTGGACTAGGGGGTACACTGAAGCTTTCTTT
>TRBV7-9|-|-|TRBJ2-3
CASSLVSLAPSTDTQYF
TGTGCCAGCAGCTTAGTGTCCCTAGCGCCTAGCACAGATACGCAGTATTTT
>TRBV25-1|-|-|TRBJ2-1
CASSGRGLFF
TGTGCCAGCAGCGGTCGGGGACTGTTCTTC
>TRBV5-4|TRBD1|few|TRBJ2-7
CASSLGDRSYEQYF
TGTGCCAGCAGCTTAGGGGACAGATCATACGAGCAGTACTTC
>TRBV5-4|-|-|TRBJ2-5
CASGSSETQYF
TGTGCCAGCGGCAGTTCGGAGACCCAGTACTTC
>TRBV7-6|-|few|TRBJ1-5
CASSPRGSNQPQHF
TGTGCCAGCAGCCCTAGAGGATCCAATCAGCCCCAGCATTTT
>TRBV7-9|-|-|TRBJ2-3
CASSLPLGRDGTDTQYF
TGTGCCAGCAGCCTCCCCCTAGGGCGGGATGGCACAGATACGCAGTATTTT
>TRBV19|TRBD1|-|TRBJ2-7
CASSWDRRSYEQYF
TGTGCCAGTAGTTGGGACAGGAGGTCCTACGAGCAGTACTTC
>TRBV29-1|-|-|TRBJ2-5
CSVVLKDSQETQYF
TGCAGCGTTGTTTTGAAGGACAGCCAAGAGACCCAGTACTTC
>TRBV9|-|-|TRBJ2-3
CASSVVGSLTDTQYF
TGTGCCAGCAGCGTAGTCGGGAGTTTGACAGATACGCAGTATTTT
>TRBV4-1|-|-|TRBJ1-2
CASSQERTNRRYTF
TGCGCCAGCAGCCAAGAGCGCACTAACCGACGCTACACCTTC
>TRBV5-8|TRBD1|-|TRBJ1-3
CASSLGTGGGNTIYF
TGTGCCAGCAGCCTAGGGACAGGAGGTGGAAACACCATATATTTT
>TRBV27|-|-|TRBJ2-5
CASSSLGQFETQYF
TGTGCCAGCAGTTCCCTTGGGCAGTTTGAGACCCAGTACTTC
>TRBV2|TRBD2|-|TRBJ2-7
CASSELAGGGEQYF
TGTGCCAGCAGTGAACTAGCGGGAGGTGGAGAGCAGTACTTC
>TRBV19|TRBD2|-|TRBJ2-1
CASSMVGGRAYNEQFF
TGTGCCAGTAGTATGGTCGGCGGGAGGGCATACAATGAGCAGTTCTTC
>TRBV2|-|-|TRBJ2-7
CASSEWLAGDYEQYF
TGTGCCAGCAGTGAGTGGCTAGCCGGGGACTACGAGCAGTACTTC
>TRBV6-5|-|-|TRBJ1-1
CASSSYPSLNTEAFF
TGTGCCAGCAGCAGTTACCCTTCCCTGAACACTGAAGCTTTCTTT
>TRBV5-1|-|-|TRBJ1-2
CASSLESGKFYGYTF
TGCGCCAGCAGCTTGGAGTCAGGGAAATTTTATGGCTACACCTTC
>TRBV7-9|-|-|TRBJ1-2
CASSFPVGYGYTF
TGTGCCAGCAGCTTTCCGGTTGGCTATGGCTACACCTTC